Sequencing of this T cell receptor beta chain was carried out in a study of Graves' ophthalmopathy and Graves' hyperthyroidism. Ineligible for inclusion were patients with other autoimmune diseases, uncontrolled infections, pregnancy or lactation. Beta-chain TCR CDR3 regions were amplified from RNA transcripts. First-round RT-PCR used HTBI primers; second-round multiplex PCR followed. Each CDR3 protein is one row after TCRdb ran MiXCR on the multiplex PCR reads. Altogether about 640,000 distinct CDR3 sequences are present, approximately 39% being singletons, with the ten largest covering around 3.3%. This clonotype was seen many times. The CDR3 is made up of 15 amino acids. Trimming removed 3 bases from V and 6 bases from J, with 15 bases in between.

This receptor was identified in an adult man with Graves' ophthalmopathy. The material sequenced was peripheral blood. The V call is TRBV12-3 or TRBV12-4, the J call TRBJ1-5; D is unresolved. Here the CDR3 reads CASSLSSDGSQPQHF. The CDR3, as DNA: TGTGCCAGCAGTTTGTCCAGCGATGGTTCTCAGCCCCAGCATTTT.